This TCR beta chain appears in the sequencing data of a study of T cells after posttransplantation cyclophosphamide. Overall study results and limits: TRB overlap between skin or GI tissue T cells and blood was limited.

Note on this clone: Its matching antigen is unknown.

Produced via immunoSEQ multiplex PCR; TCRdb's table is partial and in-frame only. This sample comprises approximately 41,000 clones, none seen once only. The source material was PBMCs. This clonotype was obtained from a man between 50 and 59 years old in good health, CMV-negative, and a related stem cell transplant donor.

CDR3: CASSFGQGDEQFF. CDR3 sequence (DNA): TGTGCCAGCAGCTTTGGCCAGGGTGATGAGCAGTTCTTC. This chain connects TRBV5-4 to TRBJ2-1; TRBD1 is a possible D gene (5 bases). Per germline, CDR1 SGHNT and CDR2 YYREEE (reference sequence). There are 13 residues in the CDR3. V was cut by 2 bases and J by 8 bases, with 11 bases left in between.